Detailed here is one TCR beta chain. What it recognizes is unknown. The PCR had 60 Vbeta and 13 Jbeta primers. Here immunoSEQ multiplex PCR was the method, and the copy in TCRdb shows in-frame clones only, minus some. The data contain a few hundred thousand clones, about 80% of them singletons. The sample comes from a study of cytomegalovirus exposure and HLA in healthy donors. V was clipped by 3 bases and J by 6 bases, with 12 bases between them. The CDR3 length is 13 residues. CDR1 and CDR2 from the germline V gene are SGHAT and FQDESV (reference sequence). Findings and caveats of the study: Accurate prediction of most subjects' HLA-A and HLA-B alleles from TCR beta sequences was reported. In an earlier analysis, about 87% or about 30%: the productive usage of most TCR beta V segments.

Source material: PBMCs. This TCR was sampled from a girl aged 2 to 9 in good health and CMV-seronegative. The chain combines TRBV11-1 with TRBJ2-7; no clear D. Here the CDR3 DNA reads TGTGCCAGCAGCTTCCAGGAACAAGGCGAGCAGTACTTC. Protein sequence: CASSFQEQGEQYF.